One sample yielded the 5 T cell receptor beta chains listed below, sequenced in a study of cytomegalovirus exposure and HLA in healthy donors. Primers included in the PCR were 60 Vbeta and 13 Jbeta primers. Clones were sequenced by immunoSEQ multiplex PCR, and TCRdb holds only the in-frame ones, with some missing. This sample contains around 57,000 clones. Sequencing was done on a sample of PBMCs. The receptors derive from a woman in her fifties or sixties in good health and CMV-seropositive.

The chain combines TRBV23-1 with TRBJ1-4, with 11 bases that match TRBD1. TRBV23-1 is placed among ORFs of uncertain function. The CDR3 covers 16 residues. Trimming at V came to 4 bases and at J to 8 bases, leaving 9 bases not matched to a gene. CDR3 loop: CASSPRTGGFREKLFF. CDR3 coding DNA: TGCGCCAGCAGTCCACGGACAGGGGGCTTTAGGGAAAAACTGTTTTTT.

CDR3 coding DNA: TGTGCCAGCAGTATCCTCTCAGGGGGAGGCGGCTACACCTTC. Amino acids: CASSILSGGGGYTF. The chain combines TRBV27 with TRBJ1-2; TRBD1 aligns across 7 bases. Per germline, CDR1 MNHEY and CDR2 SMNVEV (reference sequence). The V and J ends lost 5 bases and 8 bases, in that order; junction bases with no gene match: 11. The CDR3 consists of 14 residues.

The CDR3 DNA follows: TGTGCCAGCAGCTTAGGGGGACAGGGGACTAATTCACCCCTCCACTTT. It encodes CASSLGGQGTNSPLHF. The rearrangement uses TRBV7-8 and TRBJ1-6; 10 bases match TRBD1. V shed 1 base and J 6 bases; nucleotides not matched to a gene: 3. In germline, CDR1 is SGHVS, CDR2 FQNEAQ. This CDR3 has 16 residues. The full variable domain, its missing parts supplied by reference TRBV7-8 and TRBJ1-6, is GAGVSQSPRYKVAKRGQDVALRCDPISGHVSLFWYQQALGQGPEFLTYFQNEAQLDKSGLPSDRFFAERPEGSVSTLKIQRTQQEDSAVYLCASSLGGQGTNSPLHFGNGTRLTVT.

V and J are TRBV5-1 and TRBJ2-6, with unresolved D. V was trimmed by 0 bases and J by 2 bases, leaving 15 bases between them. Germline CDR1 is SGHRS and CDR2 is YFSETQ. This CDR3 has 18 amino acids. CDR3 region: CASSLDRPGSPGANVLTF. The CDR3 DNA sequence: TGCGCCAGCAGCTTGGACAGACCTGGATCTCCTGGGGCCAACGTCCTGACTTTC.

The rearrangement uses TRBV5-6 and TRBJ1-5; the D gene is possibly TRBD1 (5 bases). With 4 bases removed from V and 4 bases from J, the gap between germline ends came to 9 bases. The CDR3 sequence is 13 residues long. Germline V lookup: CDR1 SGHDT, CDR2 YYEEEE. CDR3 DNA: TGTGCCAGCAGCAGACCAGGGAATCAGCCCCAGCATTTT. Its translation is CASSRPGNQPQHF.